The next 28 T cell receptor beta chains were all read from a single sample in a study of brain metastases from non-small cell lung cancer. Profiled with immunoSEQ multiplex PCR; TCRdb holds only in-frame clones, not every one. The table records 14,000 to 15,000 clones, roughly four fifths of them present only once. The sample taken for sequencing was primary lung tumor tissue. The source of these receptors is a donor at least 40 years old with non-small cell lung cancer.

Comments on this clone: The sample contains more than one DNA sequence encoding this CDR3. The chain combines TRBV6-4 with TRBJ2-3; D is tentatively TRBD1 or TRBD2 (5 bases each). V shed 6 bases and J shed 5 bases, with 21 bases lying between them. The CDR3 loop spans 16 amino acids. Per germline, CDR1 MRHNA and CDR2 SNTAGT. The CDR3: CASSPGLAGSGDTQYF. CDR3 sequence (DNA): TGTGCCAGCAGCCCCGGGCTAGCAGGGAGCGGAGATACGCAGTATTTT.

This clone was detected a few times. The chain joins TRBV5-1 to TRBJ2-1; TRBD1 matches 7 bases. The junction had 11 bases not matched to a gene; V was cut back by 0 bases and J by 2 bases. The CDR3 has 18 residues. Looked up from germline, CDR1 is SGHRS and CDR2 is YFSETQ. Here the CDR3 DNA reads TGCGCCAGCAGCTTGGACGGGACAGTTTTCTACACCTACAATGAGCAGTTCTTC. Protein: CASSLDGTVFYTYNEQFF.

V usage is TRBV6-1 and J usage is TRBJ1-2; D ambiguous. The CDR3 has 14 amino acids. The V gene's germline CDR1 is MNHNS and CDR2 SASEGT. Trimming took 3 bases from V and 4 from J, leaving 12 bases between them. CDR3 residues: CASSDGGRGYGYTF. Here the CDR3 DNA reads TGTGCCAGCAGTGACGGTGGCCGGGGCTATGGCTACACCTTC.

This sequence joins TRBV19 and TRBJ1-2; no clear D gene. The CDR3 extends over 12 amino acids. V gave up 5 bases and J gave up 4 bases, with 8 bases separating them. The germline CDR1 and CDR2 sequences are LNHDA and SQIVND (reference sequence). CDR3 nucleotide sequence: TGTGCCAGTAGTCGACCGGGCTATGGCTACACCTTC. Translation: CASSRPGYGYTF.

The chain combines TRBV29-1 with TRBJ1-1; D remains ambiguous. Looked up from germline, CDR1 is SQVTM and CDR2 is ANQGSEA. The CDR3 totals 10 residues. V was shortened by 0 bases and J by 6 bases, with 2 bases between the two germline ends. The CDR3 region is CSVEDAEAFF. The CDR3 coding sequence is TGCAGCGTTGAAGATGCTGAAGCTTTCTTT.

The chain links TRBV19 to TRBJ2-3; D gene unclear. The V and J ends lost 4 bases and 4 bases respectively, with 9 bases between them. The CDR3 covers 13 residues. The V gene's germline CDR1 is LNHDA and CDR2 SQIVND (reference sequence). The chain's CDR3 is CASSKRSADTQYF. CDR3 bases: TGTGCCAGTAGTAAGAGGTCGGCAGATACGCAGTATTTT.

The chain employs TRBV28 and TRBJ1-2, with 7 positions matching TRBD1. Germline-derived CDR1 and CDR2 are MDHEN and SYDVKM. Germline trimming cut 2 bases from V and 4 bases from J; bases unmatched to any gene: 1. This CDR3 is built from 13 residues. DNA for the CDR3: TGTGCCAGCAGTTTACCAGGGGGCTATGGCTACACCTTC. It translates to CASSLPGGYGYTF.

The rearrangement joins TRBV9 to TRBJ1-6; maybe TRBD1 (5 bases). Trimming took off 4 bases at V and 7 bases at J, with 12 bases between the two ends. The germline V gene has CDR1 SGDLS and CDR2 YYNGEE. This CDR3 has 14 amino acids. The CDR3 loop is CASSPRQTNSPLHF. The CDR3, as DNA: TGTGCCAGCAGCCCTCGACAGACAAATTCACCCCTCCACTTT.

The chain joins TRBV10-3 to TRBJ1-5, with D possibly matching TRBD1 (5 bases). The CDR3 is made up of 16 amino acids. Germline V gene sequence: CDR1 ENHRY, CDR2 SYGVKD. The ends were cut back, 0 bases at V and 4 bases at J, with 13 bases in the middle. CDR3 sequence: CAISESIMGGNQPQHF. For the CDR3, the DNA is TGTGCCATCAGTGAGTCGATAATGGGGGGGAATCAGCCCCAGCATTTT.

In this sample, this clone turned up a few times. This chain joins TRBV4-2 and TRBJ1-6; a possible D gene is TRBD1 (6 bases). V lost 1 base and J lost 3, with 10 bases in between. This CDR3 comprises 16 residues. Looked up from germline, CDR1 is LGHNA and CDR2 is YNFKEQ. The CDR3 reads CASSQVGQNYNSPLHF. DNA of the CDR3: TGTGCCAGCAGCCAAGTAGGACAGAACTATAATTCACCCCTCCACTTT.

The chain joins TRBV5-1 to TRBJ1-2; the D is unclear. The CDR3 is 14 amino acids. Germline CDR1 reads SGHRS; CDR2 reads YFSETQ. V was cut by 3 bases and J by 0 bases, with 9 bases left in between. The CDR3 loop reads CASSSIDTNYGYTF. The DNA for the CDR3 is TGCGCCAGCAGCTCTATTGACACTAACTATGGCTACACCTTC.

The chain has TRBV29-1 and TRBJ2-7; D gene uncertain. Germline V gives CDR1 SQVTM, CDR2 ANQGSEA. The CDR3 length is 11 residues. Trimming took off 7 bases at V and 3 bases at J, with 10 bases between the two ends. The CDR3 reads CSASDGYEQYV. The CDR3 DNA reads TGCAGCGCTTCGGACGGCTACGAGCAGTACGTC.

On this clone: The junction and the germline gene differ at one end; a read error may be behind it. The chain combines TRBV27 with TRBJ1-5; D is perhaps TRBD1 (5 bases). The CDR3 consists of 20 residues. Germline V CDR1 and CDR2: MNHEY, SMNVEV (reference sequence). This CDR3 reads CASSSFPPGPHVNSNQLQHF. The CDR3 bases are TGTGCCAGCAGTTCTTTCCCACCGGGACCCCATGTAAATAGCAATCAGCTCCAGCATTTT.

Points on this clone: This sample includes further DNA sequences coding for the same CDR3. This chain joins TRBV7-9 and TRBJ2-1, with 7 bases fitting TRBD2. The junction had 11 bases not matched to a gene; V was cut back by 6 bases and J by 6 bases. Germline V gene sequence: CDR1 SEHNR, CDR2 FQNEAQ (reference sequence). The CDR3 contains 15 residues. Written as DNA, the CDR3 is TGTGCCAGCAGGGGCATAGGCGGGGAGGGCAATGAGCAGTTCTTC. Protein product: CASRGIGGEGNEQFF.

As concerns this clone: Relative to the germline gene, one junction end is altered; a read error may explain this. The CDR3 protein is CASSSGNNYSYTF. DNA for the CDR3: TGTGCCAGCAGCTCGGGAAATAACTATAGCTACACCTTC. The rearrangement joins TRBV7-8 to TRBJ1-2, with D hard to call. The CDR3 is 13 residues long. CDR1 and CDR2 (germline): SGHVS, FQNEAQ.

Comment on this clone: The identical CDR3 is also encoded by other nucleotide sequences in the sample. The rearrangement joins TRBV6-2 or TRBV6-3 to TRBJ2-7; D call uncertain. CDR3 length: 14 residues. Germline V gene data show CDR1 as MNHEY and CDR2 as SVGEGT. CDR3 DNA sequence: TGTGCCAGCAGTTACTCTTCTGGCCCTTACGAGCAATACGTC. Translating gives CASSYSSGPYEQYV.

The chain combines TRBV14 with TRBJ2-2; no reliable D call. The CDR3 extends over 13 amino acids. Germline V CDR1 and CDR2: SGHDN, FVKESK. V was clipped by 5 bases and J by 4 bases, with 8 bases between them. CDR3 region: CASSVQSTGELFF. DNA of the CDR3: TGTGCCAGCAGCGTACAGAGCACCGGGGAGCTGTTTTTT.

The chain links TRBV2 to TRBJ2-2; 12 positions agree with TRBD1. The CDR3 is made up of 17 amino acids. V was pared by 6 bases and J by 4 bases, with 9 bases of the junction left unmatched. Looked up from germline, CDR1 is SNHLY and CDR2 is FYNNEI. The DNA for the CDR3 is TGTGCCAGCAGCCCGGGACAGGGGGCGATAGGCACCGGGGAGCTGTTTTTT. It yields the protein CASSPGQGAIGTGELFF.

The J gene is TRBJ2-2, the V gene TRBV10-1, with 7 bases that match TRBD1. V trimming: 4 bases; J trimming: 6 bases; junction bases outside the gene matches: 2. In germline, CDR1 is WNHNN, CDR2 SYGVQD (reference sequence). The CDR3 runs to 13 residues. CDR3 DNA sequence: TGCGCCAGCAGTGGAGACAGGGCCGGGGAGCTGTTTTTT. Translated, it gives CASSGDRAGELFF.

This chain connects TRBV29-1 to TRBJ2-2; TRBD1 agrees at 7 bases. After removal of 3 bases from V and 5 bases from J, the junction contained 3 bases not matched to a gene. Germline lookup yields CDR1 SQVTM and CDR2 ANQGSEA. The CDR3 runs to 13 residues. The CDR3 is CSVDRGWTGELFF. In nucleotides, the CDR3 is TGCAGCGTTGACAGGGGGTGGACCGGGGAGCTGTTTTTT.

This chain uses TRBV29-1 with TRBJ2-2; 8 bases align to TRBD2. CDR3 length: 14 amino acids. Germline V gene sequence: CDR1 SQVTM, CDR2 ANQGSEA. J lost 5 bases, V lost 7 bases, and 9 bases had no gene match. CDR3 sequence (DNA): TGCAGCGGCCTCCGGGGGGGGAAAACCGGGGAGCTGTTTTTT. As protein: CSGLRGGKTGELFF.

V usage is TRBV25-1 and J usage is TRBJ1-2, with D uncertain. Per the germline V gene, CDR1 is MGHDK and CDR2 is SYGVNS. Trimming left V 5 bases short and J 0 bases short, with 13 bases between. The CDR3 runs 15 residues. The CDR3 spells CASSTWTLANYGYTF. CDR3 coding DNA: TGTGCCAGCAGTACTTGGACCCTGGCTAACTATGGCTACACCTTC.

This chain links TRBV7-7 with TRBJ2-1; the match to TRBD1 covers 12 bases. This CDR3 comprises 16 residues. The V and J ends lost 5 bases and 8 bases, in that order; junction bases with no gene match: 10. Germline V gene lookup returns CDR1 SSHAT and CDR2 FNYEAQ (reference sequence). The CDR3 sequence: CASSHSRDRGRDEQFF. The CDR3 DNA reads TGTGCCAGCAGCCACAGCCGGGACAGGGGGCGAGATGAGCAGTTCTTC.

The chain recombines TRBV24-1 with TRBJ2-3, with 10 nucleotides matching TRBD1. CDR1 is KGHDR, CDR2 SFDVKD, per germline. J was trimmed by 1 base and V by 9 bases; bases with no gene match: 6. This CDR3 has 15 amino acids. Here the CDR3 DNA reads TGTGCCACCTCCTGGGGGACAGGGGGCACAGATACGCAGTATTTT. Translated: CATSWGTGGTDTQYF.

V usage is TRBV2 and J usage is TRBJ2-5; D is ambiguous. The germline V gene has CDR1 SNHLY and CDR2 FYNNEI. CDR3 size: 11 residues. Trimming took off 10 bases at V and 5 bases at J, with 11 bases between the two ends. DNA of the CDR3: TGTGCCACCCGGTTGTGGGAGACCCAGTACTTC. It codes for CATRLWETQYF.

The chain recombines TRBV3-1 (or the pseudogene TRBV3-2) with TRBJ1-6; 9 bases line up with TRBD1. V lost 3 bases, J lost 7 bases, and 4 bases stayed unmatched. Germline CDR1 is LGHDT and CDR2 is YNNKEL (reference sequence). This CDR3 comprises 15 residues. The CDR3 loop is CASSQEQGANSPLHF. CDR3 DNA: TGTGCCAGCAGCCAGGAACAGGGGGCGAATTCACCCCTCCACTTT.

This chain connects TRBV20-1 to TRBJ1-4; D gene ambiguous. The germline CDR1 and CDR2 sequences are DFQATT and SNEGSKA (reference sequence). The CDR3 runs to 13 residues. V was clipped by 3 bases and J by 5 bases, with 10 bases between them. The CDR3 here is CSASFGRNEKLFF. As DNA, the CDR3 is TGCAGTGCTAGTTTTGGTCGCAATGAAAAACTGTTTTTT.

The chain links TRBV3-1 (or the pseudogene TRBV3-2) to TRBJ1-3; the D is unclear. The CDR3 spans 16 residues. The V end was cut by 1 base, the J end by 0 bases, with 10 bases between. The germline V gene has CDR1 LGHDT and CDR2 YNNKEL (reference sequence). CDR3 sequence: CASSQGVASSGNTIYF. CDR3 in DNA: TGTGCCAGCAGCCAAGGGGTGGCAAGCTCTGGAAACACCATATATTTT.